This TCR beta chain was sequenced in a study of T cells in localized non-small cell lung cancer. The CDR3 sequence is 16 residues long. The ends lost 6 bases at V and 3 bases at J; junction bases unmatched: 14. CDR1 LNHDA and CDR2 SQIVND come from the germline V gene (reference sequence). Using immunoSEQ multiplex PCR, the repertoire was profiled, and TCRdb retains in-frame clones only, with some absent. The table has about 43,000 clones, 75% to 95% seen once. The sequence derives from a woman aged 40 to 75 with stage II lung adenocarcinoma. Sequencing was performed on PBMCs, taken before any cancer treatment. The chain combines TRBV19 with TRBJ2-7, with TRBD1 matching over 7 bases. The CDR3 bases are TGTGCCAGTAGCCTGGTCCCGGGACAGTCCAACTACGAGCAGTACTTC. It specifies CASSLVPGQSNYEQYF.